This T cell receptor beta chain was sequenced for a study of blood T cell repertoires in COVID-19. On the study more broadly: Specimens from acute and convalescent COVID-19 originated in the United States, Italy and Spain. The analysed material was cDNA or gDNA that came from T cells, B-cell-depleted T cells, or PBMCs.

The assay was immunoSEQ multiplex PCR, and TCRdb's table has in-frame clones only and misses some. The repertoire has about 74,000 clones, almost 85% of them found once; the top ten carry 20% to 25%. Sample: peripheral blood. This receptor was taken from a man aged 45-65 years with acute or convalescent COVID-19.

CDR3 sequence: CASSPTVRGAYNEQFF. The CDR3 DNA reads TGTGCCAGCAGTCCCACCGTACGGGGGGCCTACAATGAGCAGTTCTTC. The chain links TRBV9 to TRBJ2-1, with 7 bases matching TRBD2. J was trimmed by 2 bases and V by 5 bases; bases with no gene match: 10. The V gene's germline CDR1 is SGDLS and CDR2 YYNGEE. There are 16 residues in the CDR3.